This T cell receptor (beta chain) was identified in a study of siplizumab effects on memory and regulatory T cells. In germline, CDR1 is SEHNR, CDR2 FQNEAQ (reference sequence). Trimming took 2 bases from V and 1 from J, leaving 6 bases between them. This CDR3 is built from 15 residues. Libraries were prepared by immunoSEQ multiplex PCR; TCRdb keeps only in-frame clonotypes and omits some of them. The data show 85,000 to 130,000 clones, with 85% to 95% seen just once and approximately 0.58% held by the top ten. Regarding the study as a whole: Unstimulated naive T cells seemed to show more diversity than memory cells did, and they also seemed to be among the major contributors to the alloresponse.

On this clone: Its antigen is not identified.

This clonotype was obtained from a human donor in good health. The sequencing input was Tregs sorted from blood. The genes are TRBV7-9 and TRBJ2-6; no reliable D call. CDR3 region: CASSLLISGANVLTF. The CDR3 DNA reads TGTGCCAGCAGCTTATTAATTTCTGGGGCCAACGTCCTGACTTTC.